This TCR beta chain was recovered during a study of blood T cell repertoires in COVID-19. Study information: Collection of acute and convalescent COVID-19 samples took place in the United States, Italy and Spain. From T cells, B-cell-depleted T cells, or PBMCs came the material, which was cDNA or gDNA.

Original methodology: Researchers report that nucleated cell counts were estimated from reference gene primer amplification. Sequenced by immunoSEQ multiplex PCR; TCRdb stores in-frame clones only, minus some. Clonal size and the V and J genes are those of that table, whereas D and trimming came from the DNA. The sample includes 60,000 to 70,000 clones, approximately 92% of them seen just once. This clone showed up just once. Germline CDR1 and CDR2: SNHLY and FYNNEI. The CDR3 spans 14 residues. Trimming removed 3 bases from V and 9 bases from J; junction bases left unmatched: 2. The sequenced sample consisted of peripheral blood. The receptor was derived from a human donor with active COVID-19. The donor label of this sample is uncertain. The J gene is TRBJ2-3, the V gene TRBV2; 14 nucleotides align to TRBD2. CDR3 in DNA: TGTGCCAGCAGTGAGGGACTAGCGGGAGTGACGCAGTATTTT. This translates into CASSEGLAGVTQYF.